This TCR beta chain appears in the sequencing data of a study of blood T cell repertoires in COVID-19. Sequenced by immunoSEQ multiplex PCR; TCRdb stores in-frame clones only, minus some. The sample lists about 160,000 clones, roughly 90% occurring once. The CDR3 covers 14 residues. Per the germline V gene, CDR1 is MGHDK and CDR2 is SYGVNS. V lost 4 bases, J lost 3 bases, and 12 bases lay in between. The gene calls are TRBV25-1 and TRBJ1-1; no firm D call. The sample consisted of peripheral blood. The origin of this receptor is a man aged 18 to 30 with acute or convalescent COVID-19. CDR3 sequence: CASSGLGGHTEAFF. The CDR3 bases are TGTGCCAGCAGTGGTCTGGGAGGGCACACTGAAGCTTTCTTT.